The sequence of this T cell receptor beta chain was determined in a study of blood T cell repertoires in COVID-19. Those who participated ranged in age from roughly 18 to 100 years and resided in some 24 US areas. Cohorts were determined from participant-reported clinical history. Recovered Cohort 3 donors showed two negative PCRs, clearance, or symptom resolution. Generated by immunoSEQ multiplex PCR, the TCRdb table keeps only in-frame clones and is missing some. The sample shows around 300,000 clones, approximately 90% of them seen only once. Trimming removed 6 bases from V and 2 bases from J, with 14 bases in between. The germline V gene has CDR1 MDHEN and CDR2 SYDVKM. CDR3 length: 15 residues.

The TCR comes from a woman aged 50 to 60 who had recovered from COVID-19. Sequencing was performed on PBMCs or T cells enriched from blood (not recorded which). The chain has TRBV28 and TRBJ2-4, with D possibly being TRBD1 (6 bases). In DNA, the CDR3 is TGTGCCAGCAGCTCCACCGGACAGACCAAAAACATTCAGTACTTC. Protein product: CASSSTGQTKNIQYF.